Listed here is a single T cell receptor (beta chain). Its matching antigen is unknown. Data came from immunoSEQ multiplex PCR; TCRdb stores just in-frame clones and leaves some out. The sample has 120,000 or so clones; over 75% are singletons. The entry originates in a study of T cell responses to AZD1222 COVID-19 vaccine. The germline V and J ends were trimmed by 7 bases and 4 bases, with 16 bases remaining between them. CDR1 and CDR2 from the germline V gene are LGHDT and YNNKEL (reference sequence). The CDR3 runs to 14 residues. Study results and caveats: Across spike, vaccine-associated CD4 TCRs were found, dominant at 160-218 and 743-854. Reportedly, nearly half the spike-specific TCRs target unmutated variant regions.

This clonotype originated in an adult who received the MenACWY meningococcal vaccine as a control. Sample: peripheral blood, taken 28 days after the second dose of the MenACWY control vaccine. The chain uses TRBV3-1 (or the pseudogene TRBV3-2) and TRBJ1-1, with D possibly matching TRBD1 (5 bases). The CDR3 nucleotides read TGTGCCAGCACCACATCGTGGGGGTCCACTGAAGCTTTCTTT. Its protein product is CASTTSWGSTEAFF.